Each of the 27 T cell receptor beta chains below was sequenced from the same sample in a study of PD-1 blockade in classical Hodgkin lymphoma. Stated time point: newly diagnosed, previously untreated cHL patient sample. CD4+ T cells were purified from thawed PBMCs by negative selection. TCRdb's copy holds only in-frame clones and misses some; the assay was immunoSEQ multiplex PCR. The sample contains roughly 30,000 clones, around 88% of which appear only once. Specimen: CD4+ T cells from blood. Every receptor here comes from a human donor with classical Hodgkin lymphoma.

The rearrangement links TRBV11-2 to TRBJ2-7; the match to TRBD2 covers 10 bases. Germline CDR1 and CDR2: SGHAT and FQNNGV. This CDR3 region has 15 residues. With 1 base clipped from V and 2 bases from J, the junction kept 2 bases outside the gene matches. CDR3 residues: CASSLVGLAAYEQYF. The CDR3 DNA reads as TGTGCCAGCAGCTTAGTTGGACTAGCGGCCTACGAGCAGTACTTC.

V is TRBV6-1 and J is TRBJ1-2, with D possibly matching TRBD1 (6 bases). The ends were cut back, 7 bases at V and 5 bases at J, with 17 bases in the middle. The CDR3 loop spans 14 amino acids. Germline loops: CDR1 MNHNS, CDR2 SASEGT. The CDR3 here is CASTRLAGAYGYTF. Here the CDR3 DNA reads TGTGCCAGCACGAGGCTGGCAGGGGCGTATGGCTACACCTTC.

The V call is TRBV7-2, the J call TRBJ1-5; TRBD1 is a possible D gene (5 bases). The CDR3 is made up of 15 amino acids. Germline V gene sequence: CDR1 SGHTA, CDR2 FQGNSA. The ends were cut back, 1 base at V and 3 bases at J, with 10 bases in the middle. In DNA, the CDR3 is TGTGCCAGCAGCTTAGAAGGGGCCACCAATCAGCCCCAGCATTTT. It specifies CASSLEGATNQPQHF.

This clone has just one count. J is TRBJ1-2 and V is TRBV30; TRBD1 is a possible D gene (5 bases). The ends were cut back, 2 bases at V and 3 bases at J, with 13 bases in the middle. The germline CDR1 and CDR2 sequences are GTSNPN and SVGIG (reference sequence). There are 14 residues in the CDR3. The DNA of the CDR3 is TGTGCCTGGAGTACCGGGACGGAAGACTATGGCTACACCTTC. As protein: CAWSTGTEDYGYTF. The full variable domain, in which reference TRBV30 and TRBJ1-2 provide the parts outside the CDR3, is SQTIHQWPATLVQPVGSPLSLECTVEGTSNPNLYWYRQAAGRGLQLLFYSVGIGQISSEVPQNLSASRPQDRQFILSSKKLLLSDSGFYLCAWSTGTEDYGYTFGSGTRLTVV.

This clone appeared once. The chain links TRBV27 to TRBJ2-7, with 13 positions matching TRBD2. The CDR3 totals 14 residues. The V gene end was trimmed by 6 bases and the J gene end by 4 bases; junction bases not matched to a gene: 3. The germline V gene has CDR1 MNHEY and CDR2 SMNVEV (reference sequence). The CDR3 DNA is TGTGCCAGCAGACCGGGACTAGCGGGATACGAGCAGTACTTC. Protein: CASRPGLAGYEQYF.

V gene TRBV15 combines with J gene TRBJ2-1; 11 bases map to TRBD2. The CDR3 extends over 20 amino acids. With V trimmed by 0 bases and J by 4 bases, 14 bases remained unmatched. CDR1 LNHNV and CDR2 YYDKDF come from the germline V gene (reference sequence). CDR3 protein: CATSRDQWGLAEQGYNEQFF. CDR3 bases: TGTGCCACCAGCAGAGACCAATGGGGACTAGCGGAACAAGGATACAATGAGCAGTTCTTC.

The chain employs TRBV5-1 and TRBJ2-1, with 13 bases fitting TRBD2. Germline V gene lookup returns CDR1 SGHRS and CDR2 YFSETQ. Germline trimming cut 4 bases from V and 6 bases from J; bases unmatched to any gene: 16. The CDR3 has 19 amino acids. The CDR3 loop is CASSHLTPGLAGESNEQFF. The CDR3 nucleotides are TGCGCCAGCAGCCATTTGACACCCGGACTAGCGGGAGAGAGCAATGAGCAGTTCTTC.

The rearrangement links TRBV28 to TRBJ1-5; no firm D call. CDR3 length: 14 amino acids. Germline V CDR1 and CDR2: MDHEN, SYDVKM. Trimming pared 6 bases from V and 3 bases from J, leaving 12 bases between. CDR3: CASSPRGSNQPQHF. CDR3 in DNA: TGTGCCAGCAGCCCCCGTGGGTCCAATCAGCCCCAGCATTTT.

CDR3 sequence: CASSLYPNTEAFF. The CDR3 DNA sequence: TGTGCCAGCAGTTTATACCCCAACACTGAAGCTTTCTTT. The chain links TRBV27 to TRBJ1-1; D not resolved. Trimming stripped 1 base from V and 2 bases from J, with 5 bases between. Germline V CDR1 and CDR2: MNHEY, SMNVEV (reference sequence). The length of the CDR3 is 13 residues.

The rearrangement uses TRBV5-1 and TRBJ1-2, with a possible D match to TRBD1 (5 bases). The CDR3 is 15 residues long. Trimming left V 0 bases short and J 9 bases short, with 18 bases between. Germline CDR1 and CDR2: SGHRS and YFSETQ. The CDR3 sequence: CASSLANSQGNRYTF. The CDR3 nucleotides are TGCGCCAGCAGCTTGGCCAATAGCCAGGGAAATCGCTACACCTTC. Based on the CDR3 plus reference TRBV5-1 and TRBJ1-2, the full variable domain is KAGVTQTPRYLIKTRGQQVTLSCSPISGHRSVSWYQQTPGQGLQFLFEYFSETQRNKGNFPGRFSGRQFSNSRSEMNVSTLELGDSALYLCASSLANSQGNRYTFGSGTRLTVV.

The rearrangement uses TRBV6-1 and TRBJ2-3; TRBD1 matches 9 bases. With 8 bases clipped from V and 10 bases from J, the junction kept 10 bases outside the gene matches. The length of the CDR3 is 13 residues. CDR1 and CDR2 (germline): MNHNS, SASEGT. CDR3 sequence (DNA): TGTGCCAGCGGTGGACAGGGGTCGAATTCGCAGTATTTT. This gives the protein CASGGQGSNSQYF.

The rearrangement uses TRBV10-3 and TRBJ2-7, with a possible D match to TRBD1 (5 bases). Trimming pared 3 bases from V and 4 bases from J, leaving 19 bases between. The CDR3 is 16 residues long. CDR1 and CDR2 from the germline V gene are ENHRY and SYGVKD. The CDR3 DNA follows: TGTGCCATCAGTGATCAACTGGGCAGGGATCTTTACGAGCAGTACTTC. Protein: CAISDQLGRDLYEQYF.

The V gene is TRBV14, the J gene TRBJ2-5, with D possibly being TRBD2 (6 bases). The V gene lost 0 bases and the J gene lost 7 bases, with 9 bases spanning the gap. The CDR3 runs 13 residues. Looked up from germline, CDR1 is SGHDN and CDR2 is FVKESK. The CDR3: CASSQDLEGTQYF. The DNA for the CDR3 is TGTGCCAGCAGCCAAGATCTGGAGGGGACCCAGTACTTC.

The chain has TRBV19 and TRBJ2-2; D call uncertain. The germline V gene has CDR1 LNHDA and CDR2 SQIVND (reference sequence). The CDR3 is made up of 14 amino acids. Trimming removed 3 bases from V and 3 bases from J, with 8 bases in between. The CDR3 protein is CASSIYGYTGELFF. CDR3 coding DNA: TGTGCCAGTAGTATCTACGGATACACCGGGGAGCTGTTTTTT.

V is TRBV10-1 and J is TRBJ2-3, with D perhaps TRBD2 (5 bases). Trimming removed 7 bases at V and 1 base at J, with 18 bases between. CDR1 WNHNN and CDR2 SYGVQD come from the germline V gene (reference sequence). The CDR3 contains 16 residues. The CDR3 DNA reads TGCGCCAGCATCCCGGACTCACTACGGGGCACAGATACGCAGTATTTT. Translating it yields CASIPDSLRGTDTQYF.

The chain combines TRBV15 with TRBJ1-4; no reliable D call. V shed 2 bases and J shed 5 bases, with 12 bases lying between them. Germline lookup yields CDR1 LNHNV and CDR2 YYDKDF (reference sequence). This CDR3 has 15 residues. The CDR3: CATSRPAVENEKLFF. In DNA form, the CDR3 reads TGTGCCACCAGCAGACCCGCCGTAGAGAATGAAAAACTGTTTTTT.

The genes are TRBV20-1 and TRBJ1-6; 9 bases agree with TRBD1. From germline, CDR1 is DFQATT and CDR2 SNEGSKA (reference sequence). V shed 5 bases, J shed 19 bases, and the junction held 3 bases outside the gene matches. The CDR3 is made up of 9 amino acids. CDR3 DNA sequence: TGCAGTGCTGGGGACAGGGATCACTTT. It specifies CSAGDRDHF.

V gene TRBV7-9 combines with J gene TRBJ1-6; TRBD1 agrees at 9 bases. CDR3 length: 16 amino acids. The V and J ends lost 5 bases and 5 bases, in that order; junction bases with no gene match: 7. Germline CDR1 SEHNR, CDR2 FQNEAQ (reference sequence). The CDR3 sequence: CASSPSGTGNNSPLHF. As DNA, the CDR3 is TGTGCCAGCAGCCCGTCCGGGACAGGGAATAATTCACCCCTCCACTTT.

V gene TRBV7-9 combines with J gene TRBJ2-4, with TRBD1 as a possible D gene (5 bases). Trimming pared 1 base from V and 8 bases from J, leaving 18 bases between. CDR3 length equals 16 residues. CDR1 SEHNR and CDR2 FQNEAQ come from the germline V gene (reference sequence). The CDR3 is CASSLGFYQGKDIQYF. The DNA for the CDR3 is TGTGCCAGCAGCTTAGGGTTTTATCAGGGCAAGGACATTCAGTACTTC.

The rearrangement uses TRBV4-1 and TRBJ2-4; TRBD1 is a possible D gene (6 bases). The germline V gene has CDR1 MGHRA and CDR2 YSYEKL. The CDR3 spans 15 residues. Deletions cut 4 bases from V and 0 bases from J, with 10 bases between. CDR3 DNA: TGCGCCAGCAGCCCTGGACAGCTAGCCAAAAACATTCAGTACTTC. Its translation: CASSPGQLAKNIQYF.

The chain links TRBV7-6 to TRBJ2-1; a possible D gene is TRBD2 (6 bases). Germline V gene lookup returns CDR1 SGHVS and CDR2 FNYEAQ. Trimming took 8 bases from V and 0 from J, leaving 14 bases between them. This CDR3 is 15 amino acids long. CDR3 protein: CASGGGSRSYNEQFF. CDR3 bases: TGTGCCAGCGGTGGGGGGTCGCGCTCCTACAATGAGCAGTTCTTC.

The V gene is TRBV28, the J gene TRBJ2-1; D not certain. Germline CDR1 reads MDHEN; CDR2 reads SYDVKM. V lost 5 bases and J lost 6, with 5 bases in between. This CDR3 has 11 residues. In DNA form, the CDR3 reads TGTGCCAGCAGTCCACTCAATGAGCAGTTCTTC. It is translated as CASSPLNEQFF. Full variable domain (rest looked up from reference TRBV28 and TRBJ2-1): DVKVTQSSRYLVKRTGEKVFLECVQDMDHENMFWYRQDPGLGLRLIYFSYDVKMKEKGDIPEGYSVSREKKERFSLILESASTNQTSMYLCASSPLNEQFFGPGTRLTVL.

The gene calls are TRBV7-9 and TRBJ1-5; D unclear. The CDR3 has 15 amino acids. CDR1 and CDR2 (germline): SEHNR, FQNEAQ (reference sequence). The V end lost 8 bases, the J end lost 3 bases, and 17 bases lay between the germline ends. The CDR3 reads CASGGTTENNQPQHF. In DNA form, the CDR3 reads TGTGCCAGCGGCGGCACCACGGAAAACAATCAGCCCCAGCATTTT.

CDR3 sequence (DNA): TGTGCCAGCAGTTACTCGTACGGAACCTACGAGCAGTACTTC. As protein: CASSYSYGTYEQYF. The J gene is TRBJ2-7, the V gene TRBV6-6; D not resolved. There are 14 residues in the CDR3. Trimming removed 0 bases at V and 2 bases at J, with 8 bases between. Germline CDR1 is MNHNY and CDR2 is SVGAGI (reference sequence).

V is TRBV19 and J is TRBJ2-2; D assignment may be TRBD1 or TRBD2 (5 bases each). Trimming removed 2 bases from V and 4 bases from J, with 11 bases in between. Germline V gene lookup returns CDR1 LNHDA and CDR2 SQIVND (reference sequence). The CDR3 is made up of 15 amino acids. The DNA for the CDR3 is TGTGCCAGTAGTATAAGAGGGGAAACCACCGGGGAGCTGTTTTTT. It is translated as CASSIRGETTGELFF.

The chain joins TRBV6-1 to TRBJ1-2, with no clear D. The CDR3 loop spans 13 amino acids. The V and J ends lost 1 base and 4 bases respectively, with 7 bases between them. Germline V lookup: CDR1 MNHNS, CDR2 SASEGT. The CDR3 is CASSEEASYGYTF. For the CDR3, the DNA is TGTGCCAGCAGTGAAGAGGCTAGCTATGGCTACACCTTC.

V usage is TRBV19 and J usage is TRBJ2-7, with TRBD1 matching 9 bases. This CDR3 is built from 15 residues. Germline CDR1 LNHDA, CDR2 SQIVND (reference sequence). The V segment lost 6 bases and the J segment 2 bases; nucleotides outside the gene matches: 8. CDR3 nucleotide sequence: TGTGCCAGTAGGACCTCCGGGACAGGGCCCTACGAGCAGTACTTC. It yields the protein CASRTSGTGPYEQYF.